A few counts support the clone carrying this T cell receptor (beta chain). The antigen remains undetermined. Sequence at one end of the junction differs from germline and may be a read error. The sample comes from a study of T-cell memory formation after mild COVID-19. Turning to the study itself: Clusters were largely donor specific.

From the 5' RACE reads, TCRdb called clonotypes with MiXCR, one entry per CDR3 protein. The sample has some 450,000 distinct CDR3 sequences, over 15% seen once. The CDR3 loop spans 12 amino acids. Germline CDR1 is SGHTA and CDR2 is FQGNSA. Points from the study as a whole: Of the contracting clones, CD4+ ones lay mainly in CM and EM, and CD8+ ones in EMRA. There was a balanced CD4/CD8 profile in clones contracting day 15 to 85, and later expanders leaned CD4+.

Specimen: PBMCs or a T cell subset sorted from them (not recorded which). The clonotype originates from an adult woman who had mild COVID-19 (a few samples of this study predate the infection). Cell type and time point are not known. The gene calls are TRBV7-2 and TRBJ2-1; no clear D. The CDR3 DNA sequence: TGTGCCAGCAGCTTGCCACTATTCTGGAAGGTCTTC. This gives the protein CASSLPLFWKVF.